Sequencing of this TCR beta chain was carried out in a study of type 1 regulatory T cells. Each CDR3 protein gets one entry after TCRdb re-called the reads with MiXCR. The sample has about 62,000 distinct CDR3 sequences, 60% to 80% seen once. The V and J ends lost 10 bases and 2 bases respectively, with 14 bases between them. CDR1 is SGHTA, CDR2 FQGNSA, per germline. The CDR3 loop spans 14 amino acids. As for this clonotype: Its antigen is still unknown.

The receptor was derived from a human donor in good health. Source material: cultured non-Tr1 T cells, either the whole culture or a sorted T cell fraction (not recorded which). V gene TRBV7-2 combines with J gene TRBJ2-2; unclear D gene. CDR3 loop: CATFLHQNTGELFF. The CDR3 DNA is TGTGCCACCTTTCTTCACCAAAACACCGGGGAGCTGTTTTTT.